The 30 T cell receptor beta chains presented below share a single source sample, sequenced in a study of shared clonotypes between healthy human individuals. The assay was immunoSEQ multiplex PCR, and TCRdb's table has in-frame clones only and misses some. The data contain around 600,000 clones, 85% to 95% of them singletons. In the naive CD8 group, cells lacked CD45RO and were positively selected for CCR7, so terminally differentiated effector memory CD45RA+ cells were left out. The specimen was naive CD8+ T cells sorted from blood. The receptors derive from a woman in her twenties or thirties in good health.

V gene TRBV28 combines with J gene TRBJ2-7, with 12 nucleotides matching TRBD2. This CDR3 has 16 residues. The J segment lost 3 bases and the V segment lost 4 bases, leaving 7 bases of the junction unmatched. Germline CDR1 is MDHEN and CDR2 is SYDVKM. The CDR3 coding sequence is TGTGCCAGCAGTTGGCTAGCGGGAGGGCCCAACTACGAGCAGTACTTC. As protein: CASSWLAGGPNYEQYF.

V usage is TRBV13 and J usage is TRBJ2-7; D tentatively reads TRBD1 or TRBD2 (5 bases each). The CDR3 loop spans 13 amino acids. CDR1 and CDR2 (germline): PRHDT, FYEKMQ (reference sequence). V was shortened by 7 bases and J by 0 bases, with 10 bases between the two germline ends. CDR3 amino acids: CASTGQGSYEQYF. The CDR3 DNA is TGTGCCAGCACGGGGCAGGGCTCCTACGAGCAGTACTTC. Filled out from reference TRBV13 and TRBJ2-7, the complete variable domain reads AAGVIQSPRHLIKEKRETATLKCYPIPRHDTVYWYQQGPGQDPQFLISFYEKMQSDKGSIPDRFSAQQFSDYHSELNMSSLELGDSALYFCASTGQGSYEQYFGPGTRLTVT.

V and J are TRBV28 and TRBJ2-1, with 10 bases identical to TRBD2. Per the germline V gene, CDR1 is MDHEN and CDR2 is SYDVKM. The CDR3 runs 15 residues. The V gene end was trimmed by 5 bases and the J gene end by 6 bases; junction bases not matched to a gene: 7. The CDR3 DNA is TGTGCCAGCAGTACCCAGCGGGAGGGCCCCAATGAGCAGTTCTTC. Translating it yields CASSTQREGPNEQFF.

The count of this clone is one. The V and J genes are TRBV29-1 and TRBJ2-7; TRBD1 is a possible D gene (6 bases). This CDR3 spans 13 amino acids. Germline V gives CDR1 SQVTM, CDR2 ANQGSEA. Trimming cost V 8 bases and J 4 bases, with 18 bases left between them. CDR3 coding DNA: TGCAGCATTTTAACCGGGACACGGTACGAGCAGTACTTC. Translation gives CSILTGTRYEQYF.

V gene TRBV21-1 combines with J gene TRBJ2-7. TRBV21-1 is described as a pseudogene. This CDR3 has 12 amino acids. DNA for the CDR3: TGTGCCAGGGACCCCGCAACATACGAGCAGTACTTC. Translating it yields CARDPATYEQYF.

Comment on this clone: Other nucleotide sequences in the sample specify the same CDR3. The chain joins TRBV13 to TRBJ1-1; D unresolved. The CDR3 totals 13 residues. The germline V gene has CDR1 PRHDT and CDR2 FYEKMQ (reference sequence). Trimming removed 5 bases from V and 1 base from J, with 8 bases in between. CDR3 protein: CASSLGWNTEAFF. The DNA of the CDR3 is TGTGCCAGCAGCCTCGGTTGGAACACTGAAGCTTTCTTT.

The V call is TRBV27, the J call TRBJ1-4; D unresolved. V lost 7 bases and J 7 bases, leaving 16 bases between the germline ends. The CDR3 has 14 amino acids. The V gene's germline CDR1 is MNHEY and CDR2 SMNVEV (reference sequence). CDR3 protein: CASKSNLMVEKLFF. The CDR3 nucleotides read TGTGCCAGCAAGTCGAACCTTATGGTTGAAAAACTGTTTTTT.

J is TRBJ2-7 and V is TRBV7-9; the D is unclear. This CDR3 spans 13 amino acids. CDR1 is SEHNR and CDR2 is FQNEAQ in the germline V gene (reference sequence). Between the trimmed V and J ends, which lost 1 base and 7 bases, there was a span of 11 bases. The CDR3 sequence is CASSLVVPLEQYF. The DNA for the CDR3 is TGTGCCAGCAGCTTAGTTGTTCCCTTGGAGCAGTACTTC.

The chain has TRBV28 and TRBJ2-7; D is ambiguous. This CDR3 contains 15 residues. V lost 7 bases to trimming and J lost 2 bases, with 18 bases between them. The germline CDR1 and CDR2 sequences are MDHEN and SYDVKM. For the CDR3, the DNA is TGTGCCAGCACCCCTGGGATGGGCCCTACCTACGAGCAGTACTTC. Amino acids: CASTPGMGPTYEQYF.

The chain joins TRBV19 to TRBJ1-1; 8 bases fit TRBD1. V was pared by 6 bases and J by 6 bases, with 0 bases of the junction left unmatched. Per germline, CDR1 LNHDA and CDR2 SQIVND (reference sequence). This CDR3 contains 11 residues. CDR3 sequence (DNA): TGTGCCAGTAGGACAGGGGCTGAAGCTTTCTTT. Its protein is CASRTGAEAFF. Full variable domain (rest looked up from reference TRBV19 and TRBJ1-1): DGGITQSPKYLFRKEGQNVTLSCEQNLNHDAMYWYRQDPGQGLRLIYYSQIVNDFQKGDIAEGYSVSREKKESFPLTVTSAQKNPTAFYLCASRTGAEAFFGQGTRLTVV.

This chain joins TRBV15 and TRBJ2-7, with 14 bases fitting TRBD2. This CDR3 comprises 18 residues. Germline trimming cut 5 bases from V and 0 bases from J; bases unmatched to any gene: 9. Germline CDR1 reads LNHNV; CDR2 reads YYDKDF (reference sequence). This CDR3 is CATSSRTSGRTSSYEQYF. The CDR3 bases are TGTGCCACCAGCTCCCGGACTAGCGGGAGGACGAGCTCCTACGAGCAGTACTTC.

V usage is TRBV27 and J usage is TRBJ2-1; TRBD2 agrees at 7 bases. Germline V lookup: CDR1 MNHEY, CDR2 SMNVEV (reference sequence). Trimming at V came to 6 bases and at J to 7 bases, leaving 15 bases not matched to a gene. This CDR3 spans 16 amino acids. CDR3 loop: CASRGPWREMGNEQFF. The CDR3 nucleotides are TGTGCCAGCAGAGGCCCCTGGCGGGAGATGGGGAATGAGCAGTTCTTC.

The chain couples TRBV5-4 to TRBJ2-7; no firm D call. CDR1 SGHNT and CDR2 YYREEE come from the germline V gene (reference sequence). V lost 0 bases, J lost 5 bases, and 12 bases lay in between. The CDR3 has 14 amino acids. The CDR3 sequence is CASSLGGPDHEQYF. DNA of the CDR3: TGTGCCAGCAGCTTGGGAGGACCAGATCACGAGCAGTACTTC.

This rearrangement joins TRBV29-1 to TRBJ2-7, with 8 positions matching TRBD2. V was pared by 5 bases and J by 9 bases, with 9 bases of the junction left unmatched. CDR1 SQVTM and CDR2 ANQGSEA come from the germline V gene. The CDR3 spans 12 residues. The DNA of the CDR3 is TGCAGCGTTCAGCGGGAGCCACAGGGGCAGTACTTC. It yields the protein CSVQREPQGQYF.

The chain recombines TRBV27 with TRBJ1-5; D remains ambiguous. Germline V gene lookup returns CDR1 MNHEY and CDR2 SMNVEV (reference sequence). This CDR3 contains 14 residues. Trimming pared 2 bases from V and 7 bases from J, leaving 12 bases between. DNA of the CDR3: TGTGCCAGCAGTTTAAGGGCACCAGCGCAGCCCCAGCATTTT. Protein product: CASSLRAPAQPQHF.

The rearrangement joins TRBV29-1 to TRBJ2-1; 8 nucleotides line up with TRBD1. The CDR3 is 17 amino acids. V shed 4 bases and J 0 bases; nucleotides not matched to a gene: 11. CDR1 and CDR2 from the germline V gene are SQVTM and ANQGSEA. The CDR3 sequence: CSVGGDRGGGSYNEQFF. In DNA form, the CDR3 reads TGCAGCGTTGGGGGAGACAGGGGAGGCGGCTCCTACAATGAGCAGTTCTTC.

V is TRBV25-1 and J is TRBJ2-3; the D is unclear. From germline, CDR1 is MGHDK and CDR2 SYGVNS. The germline V and J ends were trimmed by 4 bases and 8 bases, with 7 bases remaining between them. The CDR3 has 11 residues. CDR3 sequence: CASSGPGTQYF. The CDR3 DNA is TGTGCCAGCAGTGGCCCCGGTACGCAGTATTTT.

The genes are TRBV15 and TRBJ1-1, with D perhaps TRBD1 (5 bases). Germline-derived CDR1 and CDR2 are LNHNV and YYDKDF (reference sequence). Trimming pared 5 bases from V and 0 bases from J, leaving 13 bases between. CDR3 length: 15 amino acids. CDR3 in amino acids: CATSEWGGLNTEAFF. Here the CDR3 DNA reads TGTGCCACCAGCGAATGGGGGGGGTTGAACACTGAAGCTTTCTTT.

V and J are TRBV28 and TRBJ2-5, with D hard to call. Germline V gene sequence: CDR1 MDHEN, CDR2 SYDVKM. With 6 bases removed from V and 0 bases from J, the gap between germline ends came to 8 bases. The CDR3 length is 13 residues. CDR3: CASSETNQETQYF. The CDR3 DNA follows: TGTGCCAGCAGCGAAACTAACCAAGAGACCCAGTACTTC.

The chain links TRBV28 to TRBJ1-1, with TRBD1 matching 10 bases. This CDR3 has 14 amino acids. Trimming cost V 5 bases and J 6 bases; bases outside gene matches: 6. Germline V gene data show CDR1 as MDHEN and CDR2 as SYDVKM. The CDR3 nucleotides are TGTGCCAGCAGTCAGACAGGGGGCTGGCCTGAAGCTTTCTTT. Its protein is CASSQTGGWPEAFF. The full variable domain, rest sourced from reference TRBV28 and TRBJ1-1, is DVKVTQSSRYLVKRTGEKVFLECVQDMDHENMFWYRQDPGLGLRLIYFSYDVKMKEKGDIPEGYSVSREKKERFSLILESASTNQTSMYLCASSQTGGWPEAFFGQGTRLTVV.

DNA of the CDR3: TGTGCCTGGAGTTTCGGGGCGGGATCCTACGAGCAGTACTTC. Encoded protein: CAWSFGAGSYEQYF. This rearrangement joins TRBV30 to TRBJ2-7; perhaps TRBD2 as D (6 bases). With 2 bases removed from V and 1 base from J, the gap between germline ends came to 12 bases. This CDR3 is 14 amino acids long. CDR1 and CDR2 from the germline V gene are GTSNPN and SVGIG (reference sequence).

Remarks on this clone: This sample also contains other DNA sequences that code for the same CDR3. The genes are TRBV9 and TRBJ2-1; TRBD2 is a possible D gene (5 bases). Germline assignment: CDR1 SGDLS and CDR2 YYNGEE. V lost 0 bases to trimming and J lost 2 bases, with 9 bases between them. The CDR3 totals 15 residues. CDR3 in amino acids: CASSVGGETYNEQFF. Written as DNA, the CDR3 is TGTGCCAGCAGCGTAGGGGGAGAGACCTACAATGAGCAGTTCTTC.

V and J are TRBV5-5 and TRBJ1-2, with 8 bases fitting TRBD1. V was clipped by 4 bases and J by 4 bases; unmatched bases: 6. The CDR3 sequence is 14 residues long. Per the germline V gene, CDR1 is SGHKS and CDR2 is YYEKEE (reference sequence). The CDR3 DNA follows: TGTGCCAGCAGCACCAGGGGGCGCCCCTATGGCTACACCTTC. This gives the protein CASSTRGRPYGYTF.

The V call is TRBV28, the J call TRBJ1-1; D is ambiguous. The CDR3 sequence is 14 residues long. Germline V gene sequence: CDR1 MDHEN, CDR2 SYDVKM. V shed 5 bases and J shed 4 bases, with 14 bases lying between them. CDR3 nucleotide sequence: TGTGCCAGCAGTCTTTTTCGCGCGGGCACTGAAGCTTTCTTT. It encodes CASSLFRAGTEAFF.

This clone has only a few counts. V is TRBV27 and J is TRBJ1-5; D not certain. Germline V gives CDR1 MNHEY, CDR2 SMNVEV (reference sequence). CDR3 size: 15 residues. V shed 4 bases and J shed 1 base, with 11 bases lying between them. The CDR3 DNA reads TGTGCCAGCAGTTCCCACACCGGGAGCAATCAGCCCCAGCATTTT. It translates to CASSSHTGSNQPQHF.

About this clone: Different DNA sequences within this sample yield the same CDR3. The genes are TRBV27 and TRBJ1-5; a weak D match, TRBD1 (5 bases). Germline V CDR1 and CDR2: MNHEY, SMNVEV (reference sequence). Trimming removed 2 bases from V and 5 bases from J, with 7 bases in between. The CDR3 length is 13 residues. CDR3 residues: CASSLTGDQPQHF. The CDR3 region has the DNA TGTGCCAGCAGTTTAACAGGAGATCAGCCCCAGCATTTT.

As concerns this clone: The identical CDR3 is also encoded by other nucleotide sequences in the sample. This chain joins TRBV6-1 and TRBJ2-7, with no clear D. Germline CDR1 MNHNS, CDR2 SASEGT. The CDR3 length is 13 residues. Trimming removed 3 bases from V and 3 bases from J, with 9 bases in between. The CDR3 region is CASSDGRGYEQYF. As DNA, the CDR3 is TGTGCCAGCAGTGATGGACGCGGCTACGAGCAGTACTTC.

The V call is TRBV19, the J call TRBJ2-7; no firm D call. CDR3 length: 13 amino acids. CDR1 and CDR2 from the germline V gene are LNHDA and SQIVND (reference sequence). V lost 10 bases, J lost 2 bases, and 15 bases lay in between. The CDR3: CATKGLHTYEQYF. Here the CDR3 DNA reads TGTGCCACCAAGGGCCTTCACACCTACGAGCAGTACTTC.

V usage is TRBV6-1 and J usage is TRBJ2-2, with TRBD1 matching over 9 bases. Germline values: CDR1 MNHNS, CDR2 SASEGT. The J segment lost 3 bases and the V segment lost 4 bases, leaving 12 bases of the junction unmatched. CDR3 length equals 18 residues. CDR3 sequence reads: CASSGGRDRARYTGELFF. The CDR3, as DNA: TGTGCCAGCAGTGGAGGTCGGGACAGGGCACGGTACACCGGGGAGCTGTTTTTT.

V usage is TRBV7-9 and J usage is TRBJ2-7; D may be TRBD1 (5 bases). With 3 bases removed from V and 3 bases from J, the gap between germline ends came to 18 bases. Germline V gene sequence: CDR1 SEHNR, CDR2 FQNEAQ (reference sequence). CDR3 length: 16 amino acids. In DNA, the CDR3 is TGTGCCAGCAGCTTCCTTCCCCAGGGTCTCGACTACGAGCAGTACTTC. It codes for CASSFLPQGLDYEQYF.